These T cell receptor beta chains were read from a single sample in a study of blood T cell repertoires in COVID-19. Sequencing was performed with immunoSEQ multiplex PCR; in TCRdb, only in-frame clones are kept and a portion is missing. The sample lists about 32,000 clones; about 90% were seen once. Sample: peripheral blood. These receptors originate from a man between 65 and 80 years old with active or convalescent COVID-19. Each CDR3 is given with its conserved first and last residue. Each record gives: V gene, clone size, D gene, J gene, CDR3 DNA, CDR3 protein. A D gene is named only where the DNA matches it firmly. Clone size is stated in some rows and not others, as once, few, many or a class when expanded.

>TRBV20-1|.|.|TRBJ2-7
TGCAGTGCTTTACAGAGAGACGAGCAGTACTTC
CSALQRDEQYF
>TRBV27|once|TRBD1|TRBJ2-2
TGTGCCAGCAGTTTTTGGGACAGGTTTGGGGAGCTGTTTTTT
CASSFWDRFGELFF
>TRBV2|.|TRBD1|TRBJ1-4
TGTGCCAGCAGAGCCGGGACAGGAGGGGAAAAACTGTTTTTT
CASRAGTGGEKLFF
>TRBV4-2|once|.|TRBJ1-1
TGTGCCAGCAGCCAAGTGGGGCAGACGACTGAAGCTTTCTTT
CASSQVGQTTEAFF
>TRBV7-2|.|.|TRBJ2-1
TGTGCCAGCAGCCAACAGAGTATCGCCTACAATGAGCAGTTCTTC
CASSQQSIAYNEQFF
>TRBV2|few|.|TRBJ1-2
TGTGCCAGCAGTGAAGGACAGTCCTCTTACTACACCTTC
CASSEGQSSYYTF
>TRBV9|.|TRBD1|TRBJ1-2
TGTGCCAGCACCAGGGACAGGGTGGGCGGCTACACCTTC
CASTRDRVGGYTF
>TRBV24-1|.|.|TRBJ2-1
TGTGCCACCAGTGATTGGGGGGAGGCCGCCTACAATGAGCAGTTCTTC
CATSDWGEAAYNEQFF
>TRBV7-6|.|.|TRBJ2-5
TGTGCCAGCAGCCCTTGGGACACGGCTATAAACCAAGAGACCCAGTACTTC
CASSPWDTAINQETQYF
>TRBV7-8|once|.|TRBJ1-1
TGTGCCAGCAGCTCAGGCCTACCGATGAACACTGAAGCTTTCTTT
CASSSGLPMNTEAFF
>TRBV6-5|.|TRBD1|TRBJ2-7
TGTGCCAGCAGTCTCCGGGACAGGGGTTTGGAGCAGTACTTC
CASSLRDRGLEQYF
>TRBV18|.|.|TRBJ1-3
TGTGCCAGCTCACGCCAAGATAACCCCTCTAGAAACACCATATATTTT
CASSRQDNPSRNTIYF
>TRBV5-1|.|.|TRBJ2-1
TGCGCCAGCAGCGCGGGACTCAACAATGAGCAGTTCTTC
CASSAGLNNEQFF
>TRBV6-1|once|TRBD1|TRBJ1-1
TGTGCCAGCAGTGGGCCGTTGGACAGGGGGCTTTGGCCGAACACTGAAGCTTTCTTT
CASSGPLDRGLWPNTEAFF
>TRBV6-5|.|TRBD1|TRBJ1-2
TGTGCCAGCAGCCCGGACAGGGACTACTATGGCTACACCTTC
CASSPDRDYYGYTF
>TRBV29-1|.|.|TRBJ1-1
TGCAGCGTTGCTTGGGCAGGGACACTGAACACTGAAGCTTTCTTT
CSVAWAGTLNTEAFF
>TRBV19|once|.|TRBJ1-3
TGTGCCACCTCCCCGGGGAACTCTGGAAACACCATATATTTT
CATSPGNSGNTIYF
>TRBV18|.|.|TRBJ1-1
TGTGCCAGCTCACCTGAGATGAACACTGAAGCTTTCTTT
CASSPEMNTEAFF
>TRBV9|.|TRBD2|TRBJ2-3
TGTGCCAGCAGCGTGACTAGCGGGAGAGGAGTGGGGGATACGCAGTATTTT
CASSVTSGRGVGDTQYF
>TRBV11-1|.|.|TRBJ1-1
TGTGCCAGCAGCCCCCGGAGAGGCTCCTCCTCTGAAGCTTTCTTT
CASSPRRGSSSEAFF
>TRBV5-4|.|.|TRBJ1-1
TGTGCCAGCAGCTTGGCCAGGGAAGCTTTCTTT
CASSLAREAFF
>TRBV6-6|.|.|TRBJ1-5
TGTGCCAGCAGTTACCATCCCAATCAGCCCCAGCATTTT
CASSYHPNQPQHF
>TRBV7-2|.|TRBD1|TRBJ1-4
TGTGCCAGCAGCCGGGAGGGACAGCCGAATGAAAAACTGTTTTTT
CASSREGQPNEKLFF
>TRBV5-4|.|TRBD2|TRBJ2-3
TGTGCCAGCAGCCCCCTCCGCGCGGGAGGGAGCACAGATACGCAGTATTTT
CASSPLRAGGSTDTQYF
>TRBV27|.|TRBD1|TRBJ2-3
TGTGCCAGCAGTACGGGACAGGGGCGTCCCACAGATACGCAGTATTTT
CASSTGQGRPTDTQYF
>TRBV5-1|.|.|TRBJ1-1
TGCGCCAGCAGCTTGGAAGGACAAGTCACTGAAGCTTTCTTT
CASSLEGQVTEAFF